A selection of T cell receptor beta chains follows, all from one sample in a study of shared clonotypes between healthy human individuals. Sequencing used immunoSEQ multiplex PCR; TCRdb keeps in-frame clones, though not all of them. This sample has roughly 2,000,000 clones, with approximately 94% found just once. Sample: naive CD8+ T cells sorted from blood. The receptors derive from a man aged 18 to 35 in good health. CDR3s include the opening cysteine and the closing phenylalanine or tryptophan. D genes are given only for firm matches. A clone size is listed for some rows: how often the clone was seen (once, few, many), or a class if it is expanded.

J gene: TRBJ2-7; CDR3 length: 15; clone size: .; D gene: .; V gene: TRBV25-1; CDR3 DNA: TGTGCCAGCAGTGAAGCCTGGGCCAGCTCCTACGAGCAGTACTTC; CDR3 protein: CASSEAWASSYEQYF
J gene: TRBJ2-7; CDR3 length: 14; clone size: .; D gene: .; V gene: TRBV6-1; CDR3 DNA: TGTGCCAGCAGTGAATTTACCTTGGCCTACGAGCAGTACTTC; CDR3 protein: CASSEFTLAYEQYF
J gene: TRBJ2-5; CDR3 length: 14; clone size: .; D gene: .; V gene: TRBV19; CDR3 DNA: TGTGCCAGTAGTTCTGGACTATATCAAGAGACCCAGTACTTC; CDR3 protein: CASSSGLYQETQYF
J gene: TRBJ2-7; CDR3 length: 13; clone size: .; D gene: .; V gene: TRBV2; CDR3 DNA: TGTGCCAGCAGTCCAGGGACACCCCACGAGCAGTACTTC; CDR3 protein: CASSPGTPHEQYF
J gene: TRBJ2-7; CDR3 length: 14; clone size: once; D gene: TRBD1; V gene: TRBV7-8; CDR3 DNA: TGTGCCAGCAGTTCGCCGGGACAGGCCTACGAGCAGTACTTC; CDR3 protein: CASSSPGQAYEQYF
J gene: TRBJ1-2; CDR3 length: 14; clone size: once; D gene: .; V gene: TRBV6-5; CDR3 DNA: TGTGCCAGCAGCTCCGGACAGTCGAGTGGTGGCTACACCTTC; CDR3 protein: CASSSGQSSGGYTF
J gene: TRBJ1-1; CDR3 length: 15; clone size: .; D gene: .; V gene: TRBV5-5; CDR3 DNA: TGTGCCAGCAGCTTGGAACCATCAGTAAACACTGAAGCTTTCTTT; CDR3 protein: CASSLEPSVNTEAFF
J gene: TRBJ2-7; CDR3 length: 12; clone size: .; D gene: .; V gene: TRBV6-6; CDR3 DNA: TGTGCCAGCAGCCCCGGGGCTTACGAGCAGTACTTC; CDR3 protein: CASSPGAYEQYF
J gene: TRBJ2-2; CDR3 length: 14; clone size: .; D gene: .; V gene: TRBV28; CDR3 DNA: TGTGCCAGCAGTTTATCGGGGAACACCGGGGAGCTGTTTTTT; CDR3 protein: CASSLSGNTGELFF
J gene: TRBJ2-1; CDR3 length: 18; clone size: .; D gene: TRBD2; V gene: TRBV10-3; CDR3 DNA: TGTGCCATCAGTGAGTCTCCAGCGGGGGGCGCGGGTGACAATGAGCAGTTCTTC; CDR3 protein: CAISESPAGGAGDNEQFF
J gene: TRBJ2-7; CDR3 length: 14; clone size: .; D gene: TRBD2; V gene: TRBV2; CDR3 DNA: TGTGCCAGCAGCACCACGCGGGGGGAGAGCGAGCAGTACTTC; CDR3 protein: CASSTTRGESEQYF
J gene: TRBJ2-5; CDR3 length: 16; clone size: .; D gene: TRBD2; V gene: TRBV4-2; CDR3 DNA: TGTGCCAGCAGCCAAGAACTAGCGGGGGGGCGAGAGACCCAGTACTTC; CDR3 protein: CASSQELAGGRETQYF
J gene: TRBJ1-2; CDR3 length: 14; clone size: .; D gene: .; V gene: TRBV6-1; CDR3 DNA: TGTGCCAGCAGTGAAGGTATCCAAAACTATGGCTACACCTTC; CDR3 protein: CASSEGIQNYGYTF
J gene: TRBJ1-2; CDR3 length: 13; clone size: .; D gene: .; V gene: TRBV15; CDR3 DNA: TGTGCCACCAGCATCAGGGAAGACTATGGCTACACCTTC; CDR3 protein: CATSIREDYGYTF
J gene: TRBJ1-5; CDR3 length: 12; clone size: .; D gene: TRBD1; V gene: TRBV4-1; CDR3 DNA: TGCGCCACCGGACAGGGGGGCCAGCCCCAGCATTTT; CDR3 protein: CATGQGGQPQHF
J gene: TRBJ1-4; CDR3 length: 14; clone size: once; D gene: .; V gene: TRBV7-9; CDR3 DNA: TGTGCCAGCAGGGAGGGTTCAACTAATGAAAAACTGTTTTTT; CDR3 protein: CASREGSTNEKLFF
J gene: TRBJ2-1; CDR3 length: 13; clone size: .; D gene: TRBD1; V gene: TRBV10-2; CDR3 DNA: TGCGCCAGCATGGAGGACAGGGTGGATGAGCAGTTCTTC; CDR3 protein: CASMEDRVDEQFF
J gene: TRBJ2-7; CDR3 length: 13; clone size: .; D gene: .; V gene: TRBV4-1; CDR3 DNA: TGCGCCAGCAGCCAAGATGACCACTACGAGCAGTACTTC; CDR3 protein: CASSQDDHYEQYF
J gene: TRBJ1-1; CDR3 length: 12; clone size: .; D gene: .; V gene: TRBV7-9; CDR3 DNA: TGTGCCAGCAGCTGGGGGAAGGGTGAAGCTTTCTTT; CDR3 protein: CASSWGKGEAFF
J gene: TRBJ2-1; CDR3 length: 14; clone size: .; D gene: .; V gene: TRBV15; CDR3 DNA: TGTGCCACCAGCCCACACCTCGACGGGAGTGAGCAGTTCTTC; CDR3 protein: CATSPHLDGSEQFF
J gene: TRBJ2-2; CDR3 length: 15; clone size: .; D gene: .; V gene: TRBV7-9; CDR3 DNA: TGTGCCAGCAGCCCCTCGGGGGTGAACACCGGGGAGCTGTTTTTT; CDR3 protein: CASSPSGVNTGELFF
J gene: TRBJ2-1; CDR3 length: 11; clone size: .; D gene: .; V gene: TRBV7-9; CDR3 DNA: TGTGCCAGCAGGGAAGTTAATGAGCAGTTCTTC; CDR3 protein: CASREVNEQFF
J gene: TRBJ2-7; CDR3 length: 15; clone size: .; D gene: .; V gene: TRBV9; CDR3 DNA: TGTGCCAGCAGCGTAGGATCAGGGGATCCCTACGAGCAGTACTTC; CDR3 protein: CASSVGSGDPYEQYF
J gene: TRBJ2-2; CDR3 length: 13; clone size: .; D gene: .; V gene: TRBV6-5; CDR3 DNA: TGTGCCAGCGGTGGGGTGAACACCGGGGAGCTGTTTTTT; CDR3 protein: CASGGVNTGELFF
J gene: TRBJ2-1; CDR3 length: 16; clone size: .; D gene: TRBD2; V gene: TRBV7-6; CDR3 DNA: TGTGCCAGCAATTTTGGCCGGGAGGACGCCTACAATGAGCAGTTCTTC; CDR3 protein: CASNFGREDAYNEQFF
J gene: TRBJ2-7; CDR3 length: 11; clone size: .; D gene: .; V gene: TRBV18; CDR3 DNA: TGTGCCAGCTCCATTGGTGGGGAGCAGTACTTC; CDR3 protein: CASSIGGEQYF
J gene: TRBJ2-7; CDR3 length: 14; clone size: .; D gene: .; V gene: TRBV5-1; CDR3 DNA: TGCGCCAGCAGCTTGGGCACAGCCTTCTACGAGCAGTACTTC; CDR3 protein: CASSLGTAFYEQYF
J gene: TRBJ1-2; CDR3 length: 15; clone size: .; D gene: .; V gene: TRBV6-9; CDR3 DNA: TGTGCCAGCAGTAGACAGGAATGCCCTAACTATGGCTACACCTTC; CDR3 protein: CASSRQECPNYGYTF
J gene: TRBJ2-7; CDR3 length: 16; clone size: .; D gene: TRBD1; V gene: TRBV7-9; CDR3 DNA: TGTGCCAGCAGCTTCTTTTCCGGGACAGGGACCTACGAGCAGTACTTC; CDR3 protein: CASSFFSGTGTYEQYF
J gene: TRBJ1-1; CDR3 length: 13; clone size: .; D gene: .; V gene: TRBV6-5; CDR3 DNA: TGTGCCAGCAGAAATGCGGGGGCGGCTGAAGCTTTCTTT; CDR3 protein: CASRNAGAAEAFF
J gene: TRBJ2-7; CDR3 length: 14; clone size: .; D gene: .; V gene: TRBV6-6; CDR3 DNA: TGTGCCAGCAGTTACGGCGGGGAACTCTACGAGCAGTACTTC; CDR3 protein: CASSYGGELYEQYF
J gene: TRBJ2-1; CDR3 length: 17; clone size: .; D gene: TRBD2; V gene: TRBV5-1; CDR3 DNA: TGCGCCAGCAGCGGCGGGACTAGCCAAGGTATTTACAATGAGCAGTTCTTC; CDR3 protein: CASSGGTSQGIYNEQFF
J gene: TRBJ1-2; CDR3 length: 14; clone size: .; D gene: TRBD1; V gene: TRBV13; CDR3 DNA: TGTGCCAGCAGGGGACAGGGGATTAACTATGGCTACACCTTC; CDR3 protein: CASRGQGINYGYTF
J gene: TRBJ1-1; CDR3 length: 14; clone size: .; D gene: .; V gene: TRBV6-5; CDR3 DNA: TGTGCCAGCAGTTACGTCTCAGGGGACACTGAAGCTTTCTTT; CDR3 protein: CASSYVSGDTEAFF
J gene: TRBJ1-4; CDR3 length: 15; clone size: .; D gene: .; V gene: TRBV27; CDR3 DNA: TGTGCCAGCAGACTAGCGACAGGAACTAATGAAAAACTGTTTTTT; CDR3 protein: CASRLATGTNEKLFF
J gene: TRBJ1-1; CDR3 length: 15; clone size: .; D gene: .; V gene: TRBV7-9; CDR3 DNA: TGTGCCAGCAGCCTTGAGAAGTGGGTTCTCACTGAAGCTTTCTTT; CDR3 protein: CASSLEKWVLTEAFF
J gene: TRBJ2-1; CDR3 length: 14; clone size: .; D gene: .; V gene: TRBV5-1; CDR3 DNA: TGCGCCAGCAGCTTGGAATGGCTCAACAATGAGCAGTTCTTC; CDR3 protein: CASSLEWLNNEQFF
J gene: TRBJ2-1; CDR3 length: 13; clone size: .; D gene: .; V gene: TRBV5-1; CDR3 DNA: .; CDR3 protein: CASSLDFGNEQFF
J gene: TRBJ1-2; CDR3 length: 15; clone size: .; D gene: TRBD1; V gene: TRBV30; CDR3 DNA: TGTGCCTGGAGCGATCCACAGGGGGTTAGCTATGGCTACACCTTC; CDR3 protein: CAWSDPQGVSYGYTF
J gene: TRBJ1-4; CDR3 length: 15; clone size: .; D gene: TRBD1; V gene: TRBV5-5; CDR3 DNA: TGTGCCAGCAGCTTGGAGGGACAGCCTAATGAAAAACTGTTTTTT; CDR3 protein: CASSLEGQPNEKLFF
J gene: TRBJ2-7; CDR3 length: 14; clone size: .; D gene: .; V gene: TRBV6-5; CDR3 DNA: TGTGCCAGCAGTTACTCTAGGGCGAGCGACGAGCAGTACTTC; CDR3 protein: CASSYSRASDEQYF
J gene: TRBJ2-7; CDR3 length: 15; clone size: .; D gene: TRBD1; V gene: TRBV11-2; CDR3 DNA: TGTGCCAGCAGCTTAGGGACAGGGGATGCCTACGAGCAGTACTTC; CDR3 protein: CASSLGTGDAYEQYF
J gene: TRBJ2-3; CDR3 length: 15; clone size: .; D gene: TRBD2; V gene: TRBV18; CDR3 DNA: TGTGCCAGCTCACTACTAGCGGGAGGGGCAGATACGCAGTATTTT; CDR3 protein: CASSLLAGGADTQYF
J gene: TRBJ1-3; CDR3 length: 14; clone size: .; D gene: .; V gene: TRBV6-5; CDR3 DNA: TGTGCCAGCACCGGCCTACCCCTTGGAAACACCATATATTTT; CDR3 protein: CASTGLPLGNTIYF
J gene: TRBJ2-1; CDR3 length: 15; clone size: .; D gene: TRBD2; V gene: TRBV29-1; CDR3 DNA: TGCAGCGTGGACGGACTAGCGGGAAGAAACCATGAGCAGTTCTTC; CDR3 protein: CSVDGLAGRNHEQFF
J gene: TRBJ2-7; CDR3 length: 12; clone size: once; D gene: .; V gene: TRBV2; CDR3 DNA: TGTGCCAGCAGTGAAGGCAGGCCTGAGCAGTACTTC; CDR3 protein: CASSEGRPEQYF
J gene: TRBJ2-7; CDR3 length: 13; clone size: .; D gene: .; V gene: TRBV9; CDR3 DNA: TGTGCCAGCAGCGTAGTTACAGGATCCGAGCAGTACTTC; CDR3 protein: CASSVVTGSEQYF
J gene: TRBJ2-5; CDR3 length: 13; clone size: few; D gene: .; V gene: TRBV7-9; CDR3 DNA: TGTGCCAGCAGCTATCGCCCCCAAGAGACCCAGTACTTC; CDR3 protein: CASSYRPQETQYF
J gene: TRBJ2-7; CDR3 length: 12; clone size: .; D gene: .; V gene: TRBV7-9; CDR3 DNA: TGTGCCAGCAGTCCTGCGGTTAACGAGCAGTACTTC; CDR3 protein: CASSPAVNEQYF
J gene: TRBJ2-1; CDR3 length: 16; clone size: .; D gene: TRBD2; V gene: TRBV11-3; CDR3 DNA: TGTGCCAGCAGCTTATCCGGGGGGGAGGGCCCGGGTGAGCAGTTCTTC; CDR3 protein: CASSLSGGEGPGEQFF
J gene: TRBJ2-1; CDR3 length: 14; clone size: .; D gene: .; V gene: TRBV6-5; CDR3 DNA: TGTGCCAGCGCCTCGGGCGGGCCTTGGGATGAGCAGTTCTTC; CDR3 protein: CASASGGPWDEQFF
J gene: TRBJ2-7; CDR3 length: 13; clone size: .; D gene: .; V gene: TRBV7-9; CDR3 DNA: TGTGCCAGCAGCGTTACTATCTCCTACGAGCAGTACTTC; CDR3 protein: CASSVTISYEQYF
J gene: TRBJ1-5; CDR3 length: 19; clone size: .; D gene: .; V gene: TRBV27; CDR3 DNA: TGTGCCAGCAGTCACCGCTGGACGGACGTTACCTATAGCAATCAGCCCCAGCATTTT; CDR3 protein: CASSHRWTDVTYSNQPQHF
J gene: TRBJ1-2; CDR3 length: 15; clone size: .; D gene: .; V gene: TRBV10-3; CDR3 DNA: TGTGCCATCAGTGCATCTAGTCAGGATAACTATGGCTACACCTTC; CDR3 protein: CAISASSQDNYGYTF